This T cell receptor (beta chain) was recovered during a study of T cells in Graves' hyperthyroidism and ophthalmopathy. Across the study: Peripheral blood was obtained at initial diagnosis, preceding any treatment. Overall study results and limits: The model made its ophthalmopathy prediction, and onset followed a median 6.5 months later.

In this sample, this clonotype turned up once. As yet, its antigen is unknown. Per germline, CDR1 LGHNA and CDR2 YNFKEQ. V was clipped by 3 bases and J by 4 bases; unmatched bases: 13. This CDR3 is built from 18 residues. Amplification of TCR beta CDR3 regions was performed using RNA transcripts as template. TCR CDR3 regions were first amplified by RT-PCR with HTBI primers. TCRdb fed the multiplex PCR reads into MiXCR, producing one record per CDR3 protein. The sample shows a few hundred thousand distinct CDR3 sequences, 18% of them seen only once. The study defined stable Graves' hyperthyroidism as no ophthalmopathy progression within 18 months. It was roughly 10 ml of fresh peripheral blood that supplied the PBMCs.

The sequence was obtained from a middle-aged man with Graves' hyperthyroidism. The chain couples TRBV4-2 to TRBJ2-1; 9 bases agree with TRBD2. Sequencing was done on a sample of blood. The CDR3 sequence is CASSHDLPGLASYNEQFF. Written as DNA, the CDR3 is TGTGCCAGCAGCCATGACCTACCGGGACTAGCTTCGTACAATGAGCAGTTCTTC.